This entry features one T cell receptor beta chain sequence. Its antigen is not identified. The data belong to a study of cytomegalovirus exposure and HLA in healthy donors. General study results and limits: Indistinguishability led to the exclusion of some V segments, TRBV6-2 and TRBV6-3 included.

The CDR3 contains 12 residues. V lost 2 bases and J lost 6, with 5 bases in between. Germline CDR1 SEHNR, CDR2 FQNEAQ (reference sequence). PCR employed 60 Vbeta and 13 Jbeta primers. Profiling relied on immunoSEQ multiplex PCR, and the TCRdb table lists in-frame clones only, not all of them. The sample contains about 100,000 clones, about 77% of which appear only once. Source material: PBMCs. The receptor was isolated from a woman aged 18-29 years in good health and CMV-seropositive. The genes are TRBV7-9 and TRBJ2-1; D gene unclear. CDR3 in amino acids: CASSLLANEQFF. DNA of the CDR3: TGTGCCAGCAGCTTACTGGCCAATGAGCAGTTCTTC.